This passage covers 12 T cell receptor beta chains from one sample sequenced in a study. TCRdb processed the RT-PCR reads anew with MiXCR; each CDR3 protein has one entry. The table shows about 680,000 distinct CDR3 sequences, with about 14% occurring only once. What was sequenced was memory CD4+ T cells from blood. Receptors were obtained from a female donor in good health, serving as a healthy control.

This chain links TRBV9 with TRBJ2-5; D gene uncertain. The V gene's germline CDR1 is SGDLS and CDR2 YYNGEE. V lost 3 bases, J lost 2 bases, and 8 bases lay in between. The CDR3 is 13 amino acids. In DNA, the CDR3 is TGTGCCAGCAGCGGGGAACTACAAGAGACCCAGTACTTC. This encodes CASSGELQETQYF.

This clonotype has ten or more counts. The chain recombines TRBV4-2 with TRBJ1-5; 9 nucleotides agree with TRBD1. Losses at the gene ends were 0 bases for V and 5 bases for J; bases not matched to a gene: 8. The CDR3 runs 17 residues. From germline, CDR1 is LGHNA and CDR2 YNFKEQ. The CDR3 DNA follows: TGTGCCAGCAGCCAAGATAGGGGACAGGGCATTTATCAGCCCCAGCATTTT. Its translation is CASSQDRGQGIYQPQHF.

The J gene is TRBJ1-3, the V gene TRBV12-3 or TRBV12-4, with D perhaps TRBD1 (5 bases). Trimming took off 2 bases at V and 4 bases at J, with 12 bases between the two ends. The CDR3 is 15 amino acids. The CDR3 reads CASSLFAGGGNTIYF. The CDR3 DNA reads as TGTGCCAGCAGTTTATTTGCTGGGGGGGGAAACACCATATATTTT.

This clonotype was picked up a small number of times. This rearrangement joins TRBV15 to TRBJ2-7; no definite D call. Trimming cost V 7 bases and J 0 bases, with 13 bases left between them. From germline, CDR1 is LNHNV and CDR2 YYDKDF (reference sequence). This CDR3 spans 14 amino acids. CDR3 loop: CATTPGPSSYEQYF. The CDR3 bases are TGTGCCACCACCCCCGGACCGAGCTCCTACGAGCAGTACTTC.

There are many counts of this clonotype. This chain connects TRBV4-1 to TRBJ1-5; D perhaps matches TRBD1 (5 bases). This CDR3 has 14 residues. V lost 3 bases to trimming and J lost 9 bases, with 15 bases between them. Germline CDR1 reads MGHRA; CDR2 reads YSYEKL. CDR3: CASSHLRDSGPQHF. The CDR3 DNA sequence: TGCGCCAGCAGCCATCTCCGCGACAGCGGGCCCCAGCATTTT.

This clonotype was counted many times. The chain is built from TRBV7-6 and TRBJ1-1, with D unresolved. Trimming left V 6 bases short and J 1 base short, with 12 bases between. The CDR3 covers 14 residues. Germline-derived CDR1 and CDR2 are SGHVS and FNYEAQ. The CDR3 protein is CASSYQAANTEAFF. In DNA form, the CDR3 reads TGTGCCAGCAGTTACCAAGCGGCGAACACTGAAGCTTTCTTT.

Worth noting for this clonotype: The junction does not match germline at one end; this may be a read error. J is TRBJ1-3 and V is TRBV28, with 7 nucleotides matching TRBD1. In germline, CDR1 is MDHEN, CDR2 SYDVKM. The length of the CDR3 is 15 residues. The CDR3 loop reads CASSTFTQGRNTTYF. The CDR3 coding sequence is TGTGCCAGCAGTACTTTCACACAGGGGAGAAACACCACATATTTT. Drawing the rest from reference TRBV28 and TRBJ1-3, the complete variable domain is DVKVTQSSRYLVKRTGEKVFLECVQDMDHENMFWYRQDPGLGLRLIYFSYDVKMKEKGDIPEGYSVSREKKERFSLILESASTNQTSMYLCASSTFTQGRNTTYFGEGSWLTVV.

The chain joins TRBV20-1 to TRBJ2-1; D might be TRBD2 (5 bases). The ends were cut back, 5 bases at V and 0 bases at J, with 14 bases in the middle. Germline loops: CDR1 DFQATT, CDR2 SNEGSKA (reference sequence). CDR3 size: 15 residues. The CDR3 region is CSAWRTGRSYNEQFF. CDR3 sequence (DNA): TGCAGTGCTTGGAGGACTGGACGCTCCTACAATGAGCAGTTCTTC.

V is TRBV20-1 and J is TRBJ1-1; D not certain. This CDR3 has 12 residues. Trimming removed 3 bases from V and 6 bases from J, with 11 bases in between. Germline CDR1 and CDR2: DFQATT and SNEGSKA (reference sequence). The CDR3 coding sequence is TGCAGTGCTAGTATGGGGATCGCTGAAGCTTTCTTT. It is translated as CSASMGIAEAFF.

The genes are TRBV6-1 and TRBJ2-2; the match to TRBD2 covers 11 bases. Germline loops: CDR1 MNHNS, CDR2 SASEGT. This CDR3 has 15 amino acids. V lost 5 bases to trimming and J lost 4 bases; unmatched junction nucleotides: 3. This CDR3 is CASSTLAGGTGELFF. The DNA of the CDR3 is TGTGCCAGCAGTACCCTAGCGGGAGGCACCGGGGAGCTGTTTTTT.

V gene TRBV20-1 combines with J gene TRBJ2-2; D call uncertain. V shed 0 bases and J shed 5 bases, with 7 bases lying between them. CDR3 size: 13 residues. Germline CDR1 reads DFQATT; CDR2 reads SNEGSKA (reference sequence). Here the CDR3 DNA reads TGCAGTGCTAGAGATACGGGTACCGGGGAGCTGTTTTTT. Residues: CSARDTGTGELFF.

The chain is built from TRBV11-2 and TRBJ2-1; either TRBD1 or TRBD2 may fit D (5 bases each). The CDR3 totals 14 residues. Germline V CDR1 and CDR2: SGHAT, FQNNGV. Trimming took 1 base from V and 8 from J, leaving 12 bases between them. The CDR3 is CASSLGGPGDEQFF. DNA for the CDR3: TGTGCCAGCAGCTTAGGGGGCCCCGGGGATGAGCAGTTCTTC.